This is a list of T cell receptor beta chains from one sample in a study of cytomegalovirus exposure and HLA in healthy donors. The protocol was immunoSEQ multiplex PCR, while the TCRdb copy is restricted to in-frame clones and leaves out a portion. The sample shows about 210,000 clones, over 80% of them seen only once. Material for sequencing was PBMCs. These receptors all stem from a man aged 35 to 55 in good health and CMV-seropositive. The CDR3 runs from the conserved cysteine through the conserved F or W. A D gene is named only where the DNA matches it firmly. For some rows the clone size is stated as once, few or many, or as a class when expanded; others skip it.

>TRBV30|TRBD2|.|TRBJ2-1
TGTGCCTGGAGTGTACGACTAGCGGGGAATGAGCAGTTCTTC
CAWSVRLAGNEQFF
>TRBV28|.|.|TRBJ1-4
TGTGCCAGCATAAAAGGGGCAACTAATGAAAAACTGTTTTTT
CASIKGATNEKLFF
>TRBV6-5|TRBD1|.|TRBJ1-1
TGTGCCAGCACCCAAGGACAGGGAGGCACTGAAGCTTTCTTT
CASTQGQGGTEAFF
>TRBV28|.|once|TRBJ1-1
TGTGCCAGCAGTTTATCCCAGGGGTGGAGTGGGGCTGAAGCTTTCTTT
CASSLSQGWSGAEAFF
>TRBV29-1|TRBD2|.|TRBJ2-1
TGCAGCGTTGAAGGCGGGACTAAAACCTCCTACAATGAGCAGTTCTTC
CSVEGGTKTSYNEQFF
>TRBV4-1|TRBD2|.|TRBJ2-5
TGCGCCAGCAGCCAAGACGGGACTAGCACGGGAGAGACCCAGTACTTC
CASSQDGTSTGETQYF
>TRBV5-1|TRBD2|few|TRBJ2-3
TGCGCCAGCACCACGGGACAAAGGGTGGGGACTAGCGGGAAAGATACGCAGTATTTT
CASTTGQRVGTSGKDTQYF
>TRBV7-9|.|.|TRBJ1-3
TGTGCCAGCAGCCAGGTGACAGTTGGAAACACCATATATTTT
CASSQVTVGNTIYF
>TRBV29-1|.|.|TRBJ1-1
TGCAGCGTTGGACACGGTCCGGGACAACTTAACACTGAAGCTTTCTTT
CSVGHGPGQLNTEAFF
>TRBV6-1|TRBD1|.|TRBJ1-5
TGTGCCAGCAGTGATTGGGACAGAGGATTCAATCAGCCCCAGCATTTT
CASSDWDRGFNQPQHF
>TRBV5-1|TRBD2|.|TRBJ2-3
TGCGCCAGCAGCTTAGGACTAGCGGCTAGCACAGATACGCAGTATTTT
CASSLGLAASTDTQYF
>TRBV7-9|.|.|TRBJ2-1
TGTGCCAGCAGGGGTAGCAATCCCTACAATGAGCAGTTCTTC
CASRGSNPYNEQFF
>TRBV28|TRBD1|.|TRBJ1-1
TGTGCCAGCAGGTCGGGACAGGGGAAAGCTTTCTTT
CASRSGQGKAFF
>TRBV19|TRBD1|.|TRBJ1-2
TGTGCCAGTAGTTCCCCGGGGGACAGGGTCTATGGCTACACCTTC
CASSSPGDRVYGYTF
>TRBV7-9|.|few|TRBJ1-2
TGTGCCAGCAGCCTAGAGTCGGGTGGCTACACCTTC
CASSLESGGYTF
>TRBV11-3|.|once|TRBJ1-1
TGTGCCAGCAGGGGCTTGAACACTGAAGCTTTCTTT
CASRGLNTEAFF
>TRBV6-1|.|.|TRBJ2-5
TGTGCCAGCAGTGTTGGCCGTTTTACAGAGACCCAGTACTTC
CASSVGRFTETQYF
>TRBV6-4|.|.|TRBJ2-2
TGTGCCAGCAGCCAGATTTACACCGGGGAGCTGTTTTTT
CASSQIYTGELFF
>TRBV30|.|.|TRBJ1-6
TGTGCCTGGAATAGGGGAAATTCACCCCTCCACTTT
CAWNRGNSPLHF
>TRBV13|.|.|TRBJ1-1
TGTGCCAGCAGCTTAAACCGACACCCGAACACTGAAGCTTTCTTT
CASSLNRHPNTEAFF
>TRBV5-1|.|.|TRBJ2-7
TGCGCCAGCAGCTTGGGTCAGGGTGAGCAGTACTTC
CASSLGQGEQYF
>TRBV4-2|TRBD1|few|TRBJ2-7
TGTGCCAGCAGCCAAGGGGAAGGGGGCTTGGACGAGCAGTACTTC
CASSQGEGGLDEQYF
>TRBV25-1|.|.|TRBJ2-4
TGTGCCAGCAGCTCCGGACTAACCTTGGGCAAAAACATTCAGTACTTC
CASSSGLTLGKNIQYF
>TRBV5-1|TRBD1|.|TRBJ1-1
TGCGCCAGCAGCCCGGGCTCCGGGACAGGATATGAAGCTTTCTTT
CASSPGSGTGYEAFF
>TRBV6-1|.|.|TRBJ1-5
TGTGCCAGCAGTGAAGGACAGTCACCTTACAATCAGCCCCAGCATTTT
CASSEGQSPYNQPQHF
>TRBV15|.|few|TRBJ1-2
TGTGCCACCAGCAGAGCTAGTGGGGCCTATGGCTACACCTTC
CATSRASGAYGYTF
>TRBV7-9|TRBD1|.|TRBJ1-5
TGTGCCAGCAGCCTAGGGGGCAAAGGGCAGCCCCAGCATTTT
CASSLGGKGQPQHF
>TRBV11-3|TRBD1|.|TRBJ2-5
TGTGCCAGCAGAACAGGGGTGGAGACCCAGTACTTC
CASRTGVETQYF
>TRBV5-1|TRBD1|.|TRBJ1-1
TGCGCCAGCAGCTACCCGACAGGGGGCTACACTGAAGCTTTCTTT
CASSYPTGGYTEAFF
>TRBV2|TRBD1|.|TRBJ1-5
TGTGCCAGCACGTTCGAGGGGGCAGGTCAGCCCCAGCATTTT
CASTFEGAGQPQHF
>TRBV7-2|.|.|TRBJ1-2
TGTGCCAGCAGCTATCTACTGTATGGCTACACCTTC
CASSYLLYGYTF
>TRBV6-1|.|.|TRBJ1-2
TGTGCCAGCAGCGACAGCTATGGCTACACCTTC
CASSDSYGYTF
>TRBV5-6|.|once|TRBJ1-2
TGTGCCAGCAGCTTGGGGCAGGTCTCCGGGGGGGGCTACACCTTC
CASSLGQVSGGGYTF
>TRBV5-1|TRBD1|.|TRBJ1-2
TGCGCCAGCAGCTTGGTTGGACAGGGAATTGGGGGCTATGGCTACACCTTC
CASSLVGQGIGGYGYTF
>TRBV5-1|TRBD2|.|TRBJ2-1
TGCGCCAGCAGCGGGGCCGGGAGGAATGAGCAGTTCTTC
CASSGAGRNEQFF
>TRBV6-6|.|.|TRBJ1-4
TGTGCCAGCAGGCAGACAGACCGGAATGAAAAACTGTTTTTT
CASRQTDRNEKLFF
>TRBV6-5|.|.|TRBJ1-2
TGTGCCAGCAGTTCTGACGGAACGCGGCGCTACACCTTC
CASSSDGTRRYTF
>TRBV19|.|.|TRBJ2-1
TGTGCCAGTAAGGGATTACTAGAGTTCGATGAGCAGTTCTTC
CASKGLLEFDEQFF
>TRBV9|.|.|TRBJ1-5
TGTGCCAGCAGCCCTTCTCAGGGTATTGGACAGCCCCAGCATTTT
CASSPSQGIGQPQHF
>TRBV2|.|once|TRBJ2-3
TGTGCCAGCGCTCGGGGGACTCCCACAGATACGCAGTATTTT
CASARGTPTDTQYF
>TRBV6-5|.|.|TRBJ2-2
TGTGCCAGCAGACCCTTAGCATTCACCGGGGAGCTGTTTTTT
CASRPLAFTGELFF
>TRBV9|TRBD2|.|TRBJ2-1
TGTGCCAGCAGCGTAGTCGGGACTACGTACAATGAGCAGTTCTTC
CASSVVGTTYNEQFF
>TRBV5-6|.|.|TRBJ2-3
TGTGCCAGCAGCTTCCTACCCAAAACTAGCACAGATACGCAGTATTTT
CASSFLPKTSTDTQYF
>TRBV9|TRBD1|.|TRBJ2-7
TGTGCCAGCAGCCCACAGGGGGTAGCGACCTACGAGCAGTACTTC
CASSPQGVATYEQYF
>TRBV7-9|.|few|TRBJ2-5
TGTGCCAGCAGCTTAGAATCGACAGCCCAAGAGACCCAGTACTTC
CASSLESTAQETQYF
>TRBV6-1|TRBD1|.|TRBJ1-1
TGTGCCAGCAGTGAATGGGGGACAGTGAACACTGAAGCTTTCTTT
CASSEWGTVNTEAFF
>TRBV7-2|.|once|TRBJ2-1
TGTGCCAGCAGATCCAATCCAGGGGTAGAGCAGTTCTTC
CASRSNPGVEQFF
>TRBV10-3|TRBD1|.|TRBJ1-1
TGTGCCATCAGTGAAAGACAGGGAAACACTGAAGCTTTCTTT
CAISERQGNTEAFF